This entry is about one T cell receptor beta chain. The data were obtained in a study of CD8 T cells in Susac syndrome. Both CD4+ and CD8+ T cells were negatively isolated, and TEMRA cells underwent FACS enrichment. cDNA came from roughly 0.5 to 1 ug RNA primed by random hexamers. TCRdb ran MiXCR on the immunoSEQ multiplex PCR reads and lists one entry per CDR3 protein. Here the sample spans about 200,000 distinct CDR3 sequences, 90% to 95% being singletons. Germline V lookup: CDR1 SGHDT, CDR2 YYEEEE. The CDR3 sequence is 16 residues long. V lost 3 bases and J 0 bases, leaving 16 bases between the germline ends.

The sample consisted of CD4+ T cells from PBMCs. This chain joins TRBV5-6 and TRBJ2-7, with D perhaps TRBD2 (6 bases). The TCR sequence derives from a human donor in good health. The CDR3 bases are TGTGCCAGCAGCTCTTGGGGCGCGGGGAGCTCCTACGAGCAGTACTTC. As protein: CASSSWGAGSSYEQYF.